These 31 T cell receptor beta chains came from one sample sequenced in a study of blood T cells in healthy people across ages. Combining a sample-barcoded 5' primer with a J-beta primer mix, a second PCR ran for roughly 6 to 11 cycles. TCRdb fed the 5' RACE reads into MiXCR, producing one record per CDR3 protein. The sample contains hundreds of thousands of distinct CDR3 sequences, 56% of which appear only once. The material sequenced was blood. The receptor source for this set is a man in his forties in good health.

The chain uses TRBV24-1 and TRBJ2-3; a possible D gene is TRBD2 (5 bases). The germline V and J ends were trimmed by 3 bases and 3 bases, with 6 bases remaining between them. The CDR3 is 13 amino acids. Germline-derived CDR1 and CDR2 are KGHDR and SFDVKD. The CDR3 protein is CATSDPGTDTQYF. As DNA, the CDR3 is TGTGCCACCAGTGATCCGGGGACAGATACGCAGTATTTT.

The rearrangement links TRBV7-2 to TRBJ2-4; D gene uncertain. The J call may be mistaken, given a closer DNA end match to TRBJ2-5. The germline V gene encodes CDR1 SGHTA and CDR2 FQGNSA. This CDR3 is built from 13 residues. DNA for the CDR3: TGTGCCAGCAGCCGAATCTATCAAGAGACCCAGTACTTC. Residues: CASSRIYQETQYF.

The chain is built from TRBV27 and TRBJ2-5; TRBD2 matches at 9 bases. V shed 0 bases, J shed 7 bases, and the junction held 9 bases outside the gene matches. Germline V gives CDR1 MNHEY, CDR2 SMNVEV (reference sequence). This CDR3 has 16 amino acids. This CDR3 is CASSLSGGRAGWTQYF. CDR3 coding DNA: TGTGCCAGCAGTTTATCAGGCGGGAGGGCAGGGTGGACCCAGTACTTC.

The V gene is TRBV20-1, the J gene TRBJ1-6, with D possibly matching TRBD1 (5 bases). The CDR3 sequence is 12 residues long. Germline values: CDR1 DFQATT, CDR2 SNEGSKA (reference sequence). The germline V and J ends were trimmed by 6 bases and 10 bases, with 13 bases remaining between them. The CDR3 spells CSAPGKGSPLHF. In DNA form, the CDR3 reads TGCAGTGCACCAGGGAAGGGATCACCCCTCCACTTT.

The chain combines TRBV7-9 with TRBJ1-1; 9 bases fit TRBD1. V was pared by 2 bases and J by 6 bases, with 7 bases of the junction left unmatched. The CDR3 totals 15 residues. Germline assignment: CDR1 SEHNR and CDR2 FQNEAQ (reference sequence). CDR3 sequence: CASSLFHRGPAEAFF. The CDR3 nucleotides read TGTGCCAGCAGCTTATTTCACAGGGGGCCTGCTGAAGCTTTCTTT. Complete variable domain (other parts from reference TRBV7-9 and TRBJ1-1): DTGVSQNPRHKITKRGQNVTFRCDPISEHNRLYWYRQTLGQGPEFLTYFQNEAQLEKSRLLSDRFSAERPKGSFSTLEIQRTEQGDSAMYLCASSLFHRGPAEAFFGQGTRLTVV.

This clonotype turned up a few times. The V call is TRBV28, the J call TRBJ2-7; 11 bases are shared with TRBD1. Germline CDR1 and CDR2: MDHEN and SYDVKM. V trimming: 1 base; J trimming: 6 bases; junction bases outside the gene matches: 5. The CDR3 contains 15 residues. The CDR3 here is CASSLSGQGASEQYF. In nucleotides, the CDR3 is TGTGCCAGCAGTTTATCAGGACAGGGGGCCTCCGAGCAGTACTTC.

This clonotype is a singleton in its sample. The CDR3 nucleotides are TGTGCCAGCAGTTCACTAGCGGGAGTTTCCTACAATGAGCAGTTCTTC. It encodes CASSSLAGVSYNEQFF. The V call is TRBV27, the J call TRBJ2-1, with TRBD2 matching 11 bases. The CDR3 has 16 amino acids. Losses at the gene ends were 4 bases for V and 1 base for J; bases not matched to a gene: 3. CDR1 and CDR2 from the germline V gene are MNHEY and SMNVEV (reference sequence).

This clonotype was seen more than once but under ten times. The chain combines TRBV4-2 with TRBJ2-3; the match to TRBD2 covers 7 bases. Germline V gene lookup returns CDR1 LGHNA and CDR2 YNFKEQ. The CDR3 has 18 residues. With 0 bases clipped from V and 6 bases from J, the junction kept 15 bases outside the gene matches. This chain's CDR3 is CASSQDIAGDPAGDTQYF. The CDR3 DNA sequence: TGTGCCAGCAGCCAAGATATTGCGGGAGATCCCGCCGGCGATACGCAGTATTTT.

This chain links TRBV2 with TRBJ1-6; tentative D call: TRBD1 (5 bases). CDR3 length: 15 residues. Trimming removed 2 bases at V and 3 bases at J, with 8 bases between. Germline loops: CDR1 SNHLY, CDR2 FYNNEI. Here the CDR3 reads CASSEWQGYNSPLHF. CDR3 bases: TGTGCCAGCAGTGAATGGCAGGGCTATAATTCACCCCTCCACTTT. The full variable domain, rest sourced from reference TRBV2 and TRBJ1-6, is EPEVTQTPSHQVTQMGQEVILRCVPISNHLYFYWYRQILGQKVEFLVSFYNNEISEKSEIFDDQFSVERPDGSNFTLKIRSTKLEDSAMYFCASSEWQGYNSPLHFGNGTRLTVT.

The chain is built from TRBV20-1 and TRBJ2-3; no definite D call. Germline CDR1 reads DFQATT; CDR2 reads SNEGSKA (reference sequence). The CDR3 has 11 residues. V was cut by 6 bases and J by 3 bases, with 7 bases left in between. CDR3 coding DNA: TGCAGTGCCCCTCGGACAGATACGCAGTATTTT. Its translation: CSAPRTDTQYF.

This clonotype turned up a few times. This chain joins TRBV20-1 and TRBJ2-7; D is ambiguous. With 7 bases removed from V and 2 bases from J, the gap between germline ends came to 12 bases. CDR1 and CDR2 from the germline V gene are DFQATT and SNEGSKA (reference sequence). There are 12 residues in the CDR3. CDR3 loop: CSVATNTYEQYF. CDR3 DNA: TGCAGTGTGGCTACCAATACCTACGAGCAGTACTTC.

The genes are TRBV6-5 and TRBJ2-7, with a weak D call TRBD2 (5 bases). Germline-derived CDR1 and CDR2 are MNHEY and SVGAGI. The CDR3 length is 14 residues. V was shortened by 4 bases and J by 1 base, with 11 bases between the two germline ends. The CDR3 here is CASSSLGGSYEQYF. The CDR3 coding sequence is TGTGCCAGCAGTTCCCTGGGCGGGTCCTACGAGCAGTACTTC.

This clonotype has only one observation. The chain is built from TRBV13 and TRBJ2-1, with TRBD2 matching 7 bases. Germline CDR1 PRHDT, CDR2 FYEKMQ (reference sequence). V trimming: 5 bases; J trimming: 4 bases; junction bases outside the gene matches: 17. The CDR3 has 18 residues. The CDR3 protein is CASSLQHRRLAEYNEQFF. In nucleotides, the CDR3 is TGTGCCAGCAGCCTACAGCACCGACGACTAGCAGAATACAATGAGCAGTTCTTC.

This clonotype has a handful of counts. The J gene is TRBJ2-3, the V gene TRBV7-7; D gene uncertain. The CDR3 loop spans 13 amino acids. Germline loops: CDR1 SSHAT, CDR2 FNYEAQ (reference sequence). V dropped 5 bases and J dropped 1 base, with 7 bases sitting between them. CDR3 DNA sequence: TGTGCCAGCAGCGCAGTCGGCACAGATACGCAGTATTTT. This translates into CASSAVGTDTQYF.

This chain uses TRBV7-9 with TRBJ2-7, with unresolved D. Trimming took off 4 bases at V and 3 bases at J, with 19 bases between the two ends. The CDR3 is made up of 16 amino acids. The V gene's germline CDR1 is SEHNR and CDR2 FQNEAQ (reference sequence). CDR3 DNA: TGTGCCAGCAGCTCCGTATTCTCGCGGAGAAACTACGAGCAGTACTTC. This translates into CASSSVFSRRNYEQYF.

This chain links TRBV20-1 with TRBJ2-5, with TRBD2 identical over 9 bases. Germline CDR1 reads DFQATT; CDR2 reads SNEGSKA (reference sequence). The V and J ends lost 5 bases and 4 bases, in that order; junction bases with no gene match: 11. The CDR3 is 15 amino acids. The CDR3 DNA reads TGCAGTGCTGGGTTGGAGCTAGCGGGACTAGAGACCCAGTACTTC. Its protein product is CSAGLELAGLETQYF.

This clonotype has a single count. The chain couples TRBV6-2 or TRBV6-3 to TRBJ2-7, with D possibly being TRBD2 (7 bases). The end of the DNA aligns better with TRBJ2-5, so the J call may be wrong. Germline loops: CDR1 MNHEY, CDR2 SVGEGT. The CDR3 length is 16 residues. The DNA for the CDR3 is TGTGCCAGCAGTTACTCTAATGGGGGGGCGCGTGAGACCCAGTACTTC. It codes for CASSYSNGGARETQYF.

The chain uses TRBV2 and TRBJ1-1; D gene ambiguous. CDR1 and CDR2 from the germline V gene are SNHLY and FYNNEI. CDR3 length: 14 residues. V shed 4 bases and J shed 2 bases, with 11 bases lying between them. CDR3 DNA sequence: TGTGCCAGCAGTGGACGGAATTTCAACACTGAAGCTTTCTTT. This translates into CASSGRNFNTEAFF.

Note on this clonotype: At one end, the junction sequence differs from germline, possibly due to a read error. The rearrangement uses TRBV20-1 and TRBJ2-3; weak D call: TRBD2 (7 bases). From germline, CDR1 is DFQATT and CDR2 SNEGSKA (reference sequence). This CDR3 has 15 amino acids. The CDR3 bases are TGCAGTGTTCGGGGCGGGGGACAAGGCACGGATACGCAGTATTTT. This encodes CSVRGGGQGTDTQYF.

The table lists this clonotype with a few counts. The chain links TRBV4-2 to TRBJ1-1, with D unclear. Trimming removed 0 bases from V and 4 bases from J, with 9 bases in between. This CDR3 has 14 residues. Germline V CDR1 and CDR2: LGHNA, YNFKEQ. CDR3 nucleotide sequence: TGTGCCAGCAGCCAAGAGCGAGGGAGCACTGAAGCTTTCTTT. This translates into CASSQERGSTEAFF.

A single count supports this clonotype. This may stem from a read error, because a much larger clone lies one nucleotide away. The rearrangement uses TRBV15 and TRBJ2-5; 10 bases line up with TRBD2. The length of the CDR3 is 15 residues. Trimming took 1 base from V and 11 from J; bases not matched to a gene: 10. CDR1 and CDR2 (germline): LNHNV, YYDKDF (reference sequence). CDR3 protein: CATSRANLAGDEQYF. The CDR3 DNA is TGTGCCACCAGCAGAGCTAACCTAGCGGGAGATGAGCAGTACTTC.

The rearrangement joins TRBV7-8 to TRBJ1-6; the match to TRBD1 covers 7 bases. The CDR3 is 14 residues long. Germline V gene data show CDR1 as SGHVS and CDR2 as FQNEAQ. Unmatched junction bases numbered 6, after V lost 5 bases and J lost 8 bases. This CDR3 reads CASSPTGVDSPLHF. As DNA, the CDR3 is TGTGCCAGCAGCCCCACAGGGGTGGATTCACCCCTCCACTTT.

This clonotype was seen only a few times. This rearrangement joins TRBV20-1 to TRBJ2-7, with no clear D. The V gene's germline CDR1 is DFQATT and CDR2 SNEGSKA (reference sequence). The V end was cut by 3 bases, the J end by 2 bases, with 11 bases between. The CDR3 covers 13 residues. For the CDR3, the DNA is TGCAGTGCTAGTTCGGGCGGTACCTACGAGCAGTACTTC. Protein product: CSASSGGTYEQYF.

V is TRBV30 and J is TRBJ2-3, with 11 bases fitting TRBD2. V was clipped by 2 bases and J by 5 bases; unmatched bases: 6. CDR3 length equals 15 residues. The V gene's germline CDR1 is GTSNPN and CDR2 SVGIG (reference sequence). The CDR3 DNA sequence: TGTGCCTGGAGTATCCTAGCGGGAGGAGAAGATACGCAGTATTTT. The encoded protein is CAWSILAGGEDTQYF.

The chain is built from TRBV9 and TRBJ1-1; D gene uncertain. CDR1 and CDR2 from the germline V gene are SGDLS and YYNGEE. There are 14 residues in the CDR3. Trimming took off 4 bases at V and 6 bases at J, with 16 bases between the two ends. CDR3 region: CASSLDGTLAEAFF. Here the CDR3 DNA reads TGTGCCAGCAGCTTGGACGGAACACTGGCTGAAGCTTTCTTT. The variable domain in full, with the rest retrieved from reference TRBV9 and TRBJ1-1, is DSGVTQTPKHLITATGQRVTLRCSPRSGDLSVYWYQQSLDQGLQFLIQYYNGEERAKGNILERFSAQQFPDLHSELNLSSLELGDSALYFCASSLDGTLAEAFFGQGTRLTVV.

V usage is TRBV7-2 and J usage is TRBJ2-3; 9 bases align to TRBD2. This CDR3 is 15 amino acids long. Germline loops: CDR1 SGHTA, CDR2 FQGNSA. With V trimmed by 3 bases and J by 4 bases, 5 bases remained unmatched. CDR3 DNA: TGTGCCAGCAGCTTTAGCGGGGGCATTGCAGATACGCAGTATTTT. It encodes CASSFSGGIADTQYF.

The rearrangement joins TRBV5-4 to TRBJ2-1; D is unclear. The J call may be wrong; the DNA end is better matched by TRBJ2-7. The CDR3 consists of 15 residues. CDR1 and CDR2 from the germline V gene are SGHNT and YYREEE (reference sequence). This CDR3 is CASSLVLSSYNEQYF. In DNA form, the CDR3 reads TGTGCCAGCAGCTTGGTGCTGAGCTCCTACAATGAGCAGTACTTC.

This chain links TRBV20-1 with TRBJ1-3; 8 nucleotides match TRBD1. Per germline, CDR1 DFQATT and CDR2 SNEGSKA (reference sequence). After removal of 3 bases from V and 3 bases from J, the junction contained 4 bases not matched to a gene. This CDR3 comprises 14 residues. The CDR3 protein is CSARVGTGGNTIYF. For the CDR3, the DNA is TGCAGTGCTAGGGTCGGGACAGGTGGAAACACCATATATTTT.

The V call is TRBV7-9, the J call TRBJ1-4; D is uncertain. Trimming shortened V by 1 base and J by 13 bases, and 10 bases separated the two germline ends. The CDR3 is 12 amino acids. Per the germline V gene, CDR1 is SEHNR and CDR2 is FQNEAQ (reference sequence). The CDR3 nucleotides read TGTGCCAGCAGCTTAGATTCAGGACGACTGTTTTTT. Residues: CASSLDSGRLFF.

The chain links TRBV3-1 to TRBJ2-2; the D call may be TRBD1 or TRBD2 (6 bases each). Trimming left V 4 bases short and J 1 base short, with 13 bases between. The CDR3 spans 16 residues. The V gene's germline CDR1 is LGHDT and CDR2 YNNKEL (reference sequence). CDR3 coding DNA: TGTGCCAGCAGCCCCCAGAGGGGGGAGAACACCGGGGAGCTGTTTTTT. Amino acid sequence: CASSPQRGENTGELFF.

This clonotype was recorded a few times. The chain links TRBV5-1 to TRBJ2-7; D remains unclear. Germline values: CDR1 SGHRS, CDR2 YFSETQ. CDR3 length: 14 residues. V lost 3 bases and J 3 bases, leaving 13 bases between the germline ends. The CDR3: CASSYRSDGYEQYF. CDR3 nucleotides: TGCGCCAGCAGCTATAGGTCGGACGGCTACGAGCAGTACTTC.